What follows are 26 T cell receptor beta chains derived from one specimen sequenced in a study of T cells in Graves' hyperthyroidism and ophthalmopathy. RNA transcripts served as the template for amplifying TCR beta CDR3 regions. First-round RT-PCR targeting the TCR CDR3 was performed with the HTBI primer set. TCRdb passed the multiplex PCR reads through MiXCR, listing each CDR3 protein once. The sample contains roughly 560,000 distinct CDR3 sequences, about 15% of which appear only once. The sequencing input was blood. The receptor source for this set is a woman in her 40s with Graves' ophthalmopathy.

Turning to this clonotype: A much larger clone is a single base away; this may be a read error. V gene TRBV4-1 combines with J gene TRBJ2-5; a weak D match, TRBD2 (6 bases). Germline-derived CDR1 and CDR2 are MGHRA and YSYEKL. The CDR3 has 16 residues. CDR3 in DNA: TGCGTCAGCAGCCAGGCCCCTGGCGGGATCGTCGAGACCCAGTACTTC. The encoded protein is CVSSQAPGGIVETQYF.

This clonotype was recorded many times. The genes are TRBV6-2 or TRBV6-3 and TRBJ2-7; a possible D gene is TRBD1 (6 bases). The V gene's germline CDR1 is MNHEY and CDR2 SVGEGT. The V and J ends lost 4 bases and 3 bases respectively, with 7 bases between them. The CDR3 spans 12 residues. Here the CDR3 DNA reads TGTGCCAGCAGTTGGACAGTCTACGAGCAGTACTTC. It is translated as CASSWTVYEQYF.

This clonotype has at least ten counts. This chain uses TRBV27 with TRBJ1-2, with 9 nucleotides matching TRBD1. CDR1 is MNHEY, CDR2 SMNVEV, per germline (reference sequence). V dropped 1 base and J dropped 3; count of bases not matched to a gene: 3. The CDR3 has 15 residues. The CDR3 sequence is CASSLLGTGYYGYTF. Here the CDR3 DNA reads TGTGCCAGCAGTTTATTAGGGACAGGGTACTATGGCTACACCTTC.

The genes are TRBV5-1 and TRBJ2-5, with 15 bases lining up with TRBD2. CDR3 length: 16 amino acids. Germline values: CDR1 SGHRS, CDR2 YFSETQ. Trimming cost V 6 bases and J 3 bases; bases outside gene matches: 6. CDR3 amino acids: CASTSRTSGGEETQYF. CDR3 DNA: TGCGCCAGCACTTCCCGGACTAGCGGGGGGGAAGAGACCCAGTACTTC.

The V call is TRBV19, the J call TRBJ1-1, with 7 bases matching TRBD1. CDR1 is LNHDA and CDR2 is SQIVND in the germline V gene (reference sequence). This CDR3 is 13 amino acids long. The ends lost 7 bases at V and 3 bases at J; junction bases unmatched: 5. CDR3 in DNA: TGTGCCAGTAAGGCGACAGGGTACACTGAAGCTTTCTTT. This gives the protein CASKATGYTEAFF.

The chain links TRBV7-9 to TRBJ1-1; tentatively, D is TRBD1 (5 bases). The CDR3 is made up of 13 amino acids. Per germline, CDR1 SEHNR and CDR2 FQNEAQ (reference sequence). The V end was cut by 2 bases, the J end by 8 bases, with 12 bases between. This chain's CDR3 is CASSLSLQGEAFF. The CDR3 nucleotides read TGTGCCAGCAGCTTAAGTCTCCAGGGCGAAGCTTTCTTT.

The J gene is TRBJ1-1, the V gene TRBV11-1; no clear D gene. CDR3 length: 13 amino acids. V gave up 0 bases and J gave up 5 bases, with 7 bases separating them. Germline loops: CDR1 SGHAT, CDR2 FQDESV (reference sequence). The CDR3 spells CASSLAQVTEAFF. DNA of the CDR3: TGTGCCAGCAGCTTAGCGCAGGTTACTGAAGCTTTCTTT.

This clonotype was counted at least ten times. One base away lies a much larger clone, so this may be a sequencing read error. The chain couples TRBV6-2 or TRBV6-3 to TRBJ2-7; maybe TRBD1 (5 bases). The CDR3 length is 13 residues. Germline CDR1 reads MNHEY; CDR2 reads SVGEGT. CDR3 protein: CASRTYNSYGQYF. Written as DNA, the CDR3 is TGTGCCTCCCGGACATACAACTCCTACGGGCAGTACTTC.

This clonotype occurred once. The rearrangement uses TRBV5-1 and TRBJ2-7; 9 bases are shared with TRBD1. This CDR3 has 15 amino acids. Trimming took 3 bases from V and 3 from J; bases not matched to a gene: 7. Germline assignment: CDR1 SGHRS and CDR2 YFSETQ. The CDR3 loop is CASSWKTGGLYEQYF. The CDR3 nucleotides are TGCGCCAGCAGCTGGAAGACAGGGGGACTCTACGAGCAGTACTTC.

In this sample, this clonotype turned up many times. The V and J genes are TRBV9 and TRBJ1-1; the D gene is possibly TRBD1 (5 bases). Trimming removed 4 bases at V and 0 bases at J, with 13 bases between. The germline V gene has CDR1 SGDLS and CDR2 YYNGEE. The CDR3 contains 15 residues. The CDR3, as DNA: TGTGCCAGCAGCTTCACGACAGAGTTGAACACTGAAGCTTTCTTT. Encoded protein: CASSFTTELNTEAFF.

There are many counts of this clonotype. This sequence joins TRBV5-1 and TRBJ2-7; D is possibly TRBD2 (6 bases). V lost 0 bases, J lost 5 bases, and 12 bases lay in between. In germline, CDR1 is SGHRS, CDR2 YFSETQ. There are 14 residues in the CDR3. Here the CDR3 reads CASSLVGGGDEQYF. In DNA form, the CDR3 reads TGCGCCAGCAGCTTGGTCGGAGGAGGGGACGAGCAGTACTTC.

Ten or more counts support this clonotype. The gene calls are TRBV2 and TRBJ2-7, with a possible D match to TRBD1 (5 bases). Germline lookup yields CDR1 SNHLY and CDR2 FYNNEI. The CDR3 sequence is 14 residues long. Between the trimmed V and J ends, which lost 6 bases and 2 bases, there was a span of 14 bases. The CDR3 DNA sequence: TGTGCCAGCAGAGAACGGACAACTACCTACGAGCAGTACTTC. As protein: CASRERTTTYEQYF.

This clonotype was seen many times. The V gene is TRBV4-1, the J gene TRBJ1-3; D not resolved. The V end lost 6 bases, the J end lost 5 bases, and 11 bases lay between the germline ends. CDR1 is MGHRA, CDR2 YSYEKL, per germline. This CDR3 is 13 amino acids long. CDR3 sequence: CASSPDLRNTIYF. The CDR3, as DNA: TGCGCCAGCAGTCCAGATCTTAGAAACACCATATATTTT.

The rearrangement joins TRBV15 to TRBJ1-5; D unresolved. This CDR3 region has 12 residues. V dropped 1 base and J dropped 7 bases, with 5 bases sitting between them. Per the germline V gene, CDR1 is LNHNV and CDR2 is YYDKDF (reference sequence). CDR3 in amino acids: CATSRVDQPQHF. DNA for the CDR3: TGTGCCACCAGCAGAGTAGACCAGCCCCAGCATTTT.

This clonotype was picked up many times. J is TRBJ1-1 and V is TRBV30; perhaps TRBD1 as D (6 bases). Trimming stripped 3 bases from V and 1 base from J, with 9 bases between. Germline CDR1 is GTSNPN and CDR2 is SVGIG (reference sequence). The length of the CDR3 is 13 residues. Here the CDR3 DNA reads TGTGCCTGGAGCCGACAGGCGAACACTGAAGCTTTCTTT. Translation gives CAWSRQANTEAFF.

This clonotype was detected many times. This sequence joins TRBV28 and TRBJ2-6; the D is unclear. Germline CDR1 is MDHEN and CDR2 is SYDVKM. The CDR3 totals 16 residues. V gave up 10 bases and J gave up 3 bases, with 19 bases separating them. The CDR3 region is CANSPSRGNGANVLTF. The CDR3 bases are TGTGCCAACAGCCCCTCCCGTGGGAATGGGGCCAACGTCCTGACTTTC.

At least ten counts were recorded for this clonotype. The chain combines TRBV6-2 or TRBV6-3 with TRBJ2-7, with 12 bases identical to TRBD2. The CDR3 has 14 residues. J was trimmed by 3 bases and V by 6 bases; bases with no gene match: 3. Per germline, CDR1 MNHEY and CDR2 SVGEGT. Here the CDR3 reads CASRGLAGHYEQYF. CDR3 nucleotides: TGTGCCAGCAGAGGACTAGCGGGACACTACGAGCAGTACTTC.

This clonotype came up many times. The CDR3 protein is CASRQSWAQPQHF. CDR3 nucleotide sequence: TGTGCCAGCAGACAGTCGTGGGCCCAGCCCCAGCATTTT. V is TRBV27 and J is TRBJ1-5; D is unclear. Trimming removed 6 bases at V and 7 bases at J, with 13 bases between. The CDR3 loop spans 13 amino acids. Germline CDR1 and CDR2: MNHEY and SMNVEV (reference sequence).

This clonotype occurred a few times. The chain couples TRBV27 to TRBJ1-5; D call uncertain. This CDR3 is built from 13 residues. V lost 7 bases and J lost 3, with 10 bases in between. CDR1 and CDR2 from the germline V gene are MNHEY and SMNVEV (reference sequence). CDR3 amino acids: CASTWSVNQPQHF. In DNA, the CDR3 is TGTGCCAGCACCTGGAGTGTCAATCAGCCCCAGCATTTT.

This clonotype was recorded many times. The CDR3 region is CASSGTDSGELFF. CDR3 bases: TGTGCCAGCAGTGGTACTGATTCCGGGGAGCTGTTTTTT. The chain is built from TRBV2 and TRBJ2-2; no definite D call. The CDR3 spans 13 residues. CDR1 and CDR2 (germline): SNHLY, FYNNEI. V lost 4 bases, J lost 6 bases, and 9 bases lay in between.

This clonotype was detected ten times or more. The rearrangement uses TRBV20-1 and TRBJ1-6; D gene unclear. The CDR3 length is 13 residues. CDR1 and CDR2 (germline): DFQATT, SNEGSKA (reference sequence). Deletions cut 3 bases from V and 5 bases from J, with 8 bases between. The CDR3 loop reads CSASYSDNSPLHF. CDR3 sequence (DNA): TGCAGTGCTAGTTACAGTGATAATTCACCCCTCCACTTT.

Ten or more counts support this clonotype. J is TRBJ2-2 and V is TRBV24-1; the D call may be TRBD1 or TRBD2 (6 bases each). The V gene lost 0 bases and the J gene lost 7 bases, with 26 bases spanning the gap. Germline loops: CDR1 KGHDR, CDR2 SFDVKD. CDR3 length equals 20 residues. The CDR3 DNA follows: TGTGCCACCAGTGATTTGTCGATCCGGGGGCCCTCCGCGGAGTTCGGGGAGCTGTTTTTT. It translates to CATSDLSIRGPSAEFGELFF.

The chain combines TRBV5-5 with TRBJ1-2, with D unresolved. Germline V CDR1 and CDR2: SGHKS, YYEKEE (reference sequence). Trimming removed 5 bases at V and 3 bases at J, with 20 bases between. This CDR3 has 16 amino acids. In nucleotides, the CDR3 is TGTGCCAGCAGTCTGGCCAACCGGCAATGGGACTATGGCTACACCTTC. Translation: CASSLANRQWDYGYTF.

In this sample, this clonotype turned up many times. This rearrangement joins TRBV28 to TRBJ2-7; TRBD2 matches 8 bases. The CDR3 runs 14 residues. V dropped 5 bases and J dropped 2; count of bases not matched to a gene: 5. Germline CDR1 is MDHEN and CDR2 is SYDVKM. The CDR3 spells CASSPGGKTYEQYF. Written as DNA, the CDR3 is TGTGCCAGCAGTCCGGGGGGGAAAACCTACGAGCAGTACTTC.

At least ten counts were recorded for this clonotype. V gene TRBV30 combines with J gene TRBJ1-1; possibly TRBD1 for D (5 bases). Trimming took 0 bases from V and 4 from J, leaving 9 bases between them. Per germline, CDR1 GTSNPN and CDR2 SVGIG (reference sequence). CDR3 size: 13 residues. This CDR3 reads CAWSVQVLTEAFF. The CDR3 nucleotides read TGTGCCTGGAGTGTACAGGTGCTCACTGAAGCTTTCTTT.

This clonotype was found many times. The genes are TRBV20-1 and TRBJ1-1; weak D call: TRBD1 (5 bases). V gave up 3 bases and J gave up 4 bases, with 12 bases separating them. The length of the CDR3 is 13 residues. The germline V gene has CDR1 DFQATT and CDR2 SNEGSKA (reference sequence). As DNA, the CDR3 is TGCAGTGCTAGGGTACCCGGGGCCACTGAAGCTTTCTTT. This gives the protein CSARVPGATEAFF.